These 14 T cell receptor beta chains came from one sample sequenced in a study of shared clonotypes between healthy human individuals. Data came from immunoSEQ multiplex PCR; TCRdb stores just in-frame clones and leaves some out. The table shows about 820,000 clones, with around 92% occurring only once. As defined, naive CD8 cells were CD45RO-negative and positively selected for CCR7, with terminally differentiated effector memory CD45RA+ cells excluded. Sequencing was performed on naive CD8+ T cells sorted from blood. The origin of the receptors is a man between 25 and 39 years old in good health.

This chain connects TRBV7-9 to TRBJ2-7; possibly TRBD1 for D (6 bases). This CDR3 spans 13 amino acids. The V gene's germline CDR1 is SEHNR and CDR2 FQNEAQ (reference sequence). Trimming left V 4 bases short and J 3 bases short, with 10 bases between. The CDR3 region has the DNA TGTGCCAGCAGCTCAGAGGACAGCTACGAGCAGTACTTC. Its translation: CASSSEDSYEQYF.

The rearrangement joins TRBV25-1 to TRBJ2-5; D unresolved. The germline V gene has CDR1 MGHDK and CDR2 SYGVNS. Trimming removed 9 bases at V and 5 bases at J, with 7 bases between. The CDR3 sequence is 10 residues long. In DNA, the CDR3 is TGTGCCAGTATGGGGGAGACCCAGTACTTC. Protein: CASMGETQYF.

The CDR3 DNA reads as TGTGCCTGGAGTGGTAATATTGACTACGAGCAGTACTTC. It specifies CAWSGNIDYEQYF. The chain joins TRBV30 to TRBJ2-7, with unresolved D. This CDR3 is 13 amino acids long. With 1 base removed from V and 3 bases from J, the gap between germline ends came to 10 bases. Germline CDR1 is GTSNPN and CDR2 is SVGIG (reference sequence).

J is TRBJ1-5 and V is TRBV20-1; D is perhaps TRBD1 (5 bases). The V gene's germline CDR1 is DFQATT and CDR2 SNEGSKA (reference sequence). This CDR3 region has 11 residues. The V and J ends lost 5 bases and 10 bases respectively, with 12 bases between them. The CDR3 loop reads CSADGGDPQHF. The CDR3 DNA follows: TGCAGTGCTGACGGGGGGGATCCCCAGCATTTT.

The J gene is TRBJ2-1, the V gene TRBV15, with 12 bases matching TRBD2. The CDR3 is 17 amino acids. Unmatched junction bases numbered 10, after V lost 5 bases and J lost 5 bases. Germline V lookup: CDR1 LNHNV, CDR2 YYDKDF (reference sequence). The CDR3 loop is CATSLAGGEFVDNEQFF. CDR3 sequence (DNA): TGTGCCACCAGCCTAGCGGGAGGGGAATTCGTGGACAATGAGCAGTTCTTC.

The chain carries TRBV13 and TRBJ2-2; a weak D match, TRBD1 (6 bases). Deletions cut 6 bases from V and 2 bases from J, with 16 bases between. Germline V lookup: CDR1 PRHDT, CDR2 FYEKMQ (reference sequence). CDR3 size: 16 residues. This chain's CDR3 is CASSPRGRYNTGELFF. CDR3 nucleotide sequence: TGTGCCAGCAGTCCCAGGGGACGCTACAACACCGGGGAGCTGTTTTTT.

The rearrangement links TRBV9 to TRBJ2-2; TRBD2 agrees at 12 bases. CDR1 and CDR2 from the germline V gene are SGDLS and YYNGEE. Unmatched junction bases numbered 8, after V lost 7 bases and J lost 4 bases. CDR3 length: 16 amino acids. The chain's CDR3 is CASSKPSGRGTGELFF. The CDR3 DNA follows: TGTGCCAGCTCGAAACCTAGCGGGAGGGGCACCGGGGAGCTGTTTTTT.

The V and J genes are TRBV7-6 and TRBJ2-3; perhaps TRBD2 as D (5 bases). Germline assignment: CDR1 SGHVS and CDR2 FNYEAQ. The CDR3 covers 18 residues. V dropped 3 bases and J dropped 2 bases, with 21 bases sitting between them. The CDR3: CASSFVVRERPPTDTQYF. DNA for the CDR3: TGTGCCAGCAGCTTTGTAGTACGAGAGCGGCCGCCCACAGATACGCAGTATTTT.

The V and J genes are TRBV4-1 and TRBJ2-1; D is undetermined. CDR1 and CDR2 from the germline V gene are MGHRA and YSYEKL. Trimming removed 2 bases at V and 4 bases at J, with 12 bases between. The CDR3 length is 15 residues. CDR3 residues: CASSQRMGIYNEQFF. The CDR3 region has the DNA TGCGCCAGCAGCCAAAGAATGGGGATATACAATGAGCAGTTCTTC.

The V gene is TRBV9, the J gene TRBJ2-1, with 7 bases aligning to TRBD2. In germline, CDR1 is SGDLS, CDR2 YYNGEE. After removal of 3 bases from V and 8 bases from J, the junction contained 11 bases not matched to a gene. The CDR3 covers 15 residues. DNA of the CDR3: TGTGCCAGCAGCGAGGAGCTAGCGGTTCCGGATGAGCAGTTCTTC. This translates into CASSEELAVPDEQFF.

V is TRBV7-9 and J is TRBJ2-5, with 9 bases matching TRBD1. V shed 5 bases, J shed 4 bases, and the junction held 8 bases outside the gene matches. This CDR3 is 15 amino acids long. Germline V lookup: CDR1 SEHNR, CDR2 FQNEAQ (reference sequence). The CDR3 nucleotides are TGTGCCAGCAGCGCCCGGGACAGGGAGGTAGAGACCCAGTACTTC. This codes for CASSARDREVETQYF.

The chain carries TRBV28 and TRBJ2-1, with 13 bases lining up with TRBD2. The CDR3 has 17 amino acids. Per the germline V gene, CDR1 is MDHEN and CDR2 is SYDVKM. The V segment lost 5 bases and the J segment 0 bases; nucleotides outside the gene matches: 4. CDR3 loop: CASSQRTSGSSYNEQFF. CDR3 DNA sequence: TGTGCCAGCAGTCAGCGGACTAGCGGGAGCTCCTACAATGAGCAGTTCTTC.

This chain connects TRBV4-1 to TRBJ2-7; TRBD2 matches 7 bases. CDR3 length equals 16 residues. V lost 5 bases and J lost 1; bases outside the gene matches: 11. Germline V gene sequence: CDR1 MGHRA, CDR2 YSYEKL. The CDR3 reads CASSSVWASGSYEQYF. CDR3 in DNA: TGCGCCAGCAGCTCGGTTTGGGCTAGCGGATCCTACGAGCAGTACTTC.

This clone was seen once. The sample has other DNA sequences that encode this CDR3 too. The chain combines TRBV27 with TRBJ2-1; D is unresolved. Germline CDR1 reads MNHEY; CDR2 reads SMNVEV (reference sequence). V shed 6 bases and J shed 2 bases, with 8 bases lying between them. CDR3 length equals 13 residues. CDR3 DNA: TGTGCCAGCAGCCTCTCCCCCTACAATGAGCAGTTCTTC. This translates into CASSLSPYNEQFF.